This passage covers 12 T cell receptor beta chains from one sample sequenced in a study of CXCR3-negative and CXCR3-positive naive CD8 T cells. General observations from the study: Naive cells with CXCR3 showed TRB CDR3s that were more hydrophobic than those in CXCR3-negative naive cells.

cDNA libraries for TRB were generated by 5' RACE incorporating UMI labels. TCRdb re-called the 5' RACE reads and shows each CDR3 protein once, DNA omitted. The listing records roughly 80,000 distinct CDR3 sequences. Their antigens are not known. The specimen sequenced was naive CXCR3+ CD8+ T cells from blood. Indicated subset: CD45RO-CCR7+CD27+CD95- naive CD8+ T cells expressing CXCR3 (TNR3+). These receptors were taken from a human donor in good health. Some clones in this sample may be carry-over from other donors' samples.

The chain has TRBV7-2 and TRBJ2-7; without DNA, the TCRdb call of TRBD1 cannot be checked. CDR3 length: 15 amino acids. The germline CDR1 and CDR2 sequences are SGHTA and FQGNSA. The CDR3: CASSLTGTGANEQYF.

This chain uses TRBV25-1 with TRBJ1-1. The CDR3 length is 15 residues. Germline V lookup: CDR1 MGHDK, CDR2 SYGVNS. This chain's CDR3 is CASSEYRVENTEAFF.

V and J are TRBV28 and TRBJ1-2; TCRdb's D gene call, TRBD1, goes unchecked for lack of DNA. Per the germline V gene, CDR1 is MDHEN and CDR2 is SYDVKM. The CDR3 is 15 amino acids. This CDR3 is CASISSGDRAGSYTF.

This chain links TRBV29-1 with TRBJ2-3; without DNA, the TCRdb call of TRBD1 cannot be checked. Germline CDR1 is SQVTM and CDR2 is ANQGSEA. This CDR3 is 13 amino acids long. CDR3 loop: CSVGDSPTDTQYF.

This chain connects TRBV6-5 to TRBJ2-5; no DNA is available, so the TRBD2 call from TCRdb remains unchecked. The CDR3 consists of 14 residues. Germline values: CDR1 MNHEY, CDR2 SVGAGI. The CDR3 loop is CASSYFNQRETQYF.

The chain employs TRBV6-5 and TRBJ2-3; no DNA is available, so the TRBD1 call from TCRdb remains unchecked. This CDR3 has 16 amino acids. Germline V gives CDR1 MNHEY, CDR2 SVGAGI. The CDR3 reads CATLASGTGRADTQYF.

CDR3 loop: CASSLYGRETYNEQFF. The J gene is TRBJ2-1, the V gene TRBV28; no DNA is available, so the TRBD1 call from TCRdb remains unchecked. This CDR3 has 16 residues. Looked up from germline, CDR1 is MDHEN and CDR2 is SYDVKM.

This chain uses TRBV24-1 with TRBJ2-1. Per the germline V gene, CDR1 is KGHDR and CDR2 is SFDVKD. The CDR3 has 12 amino acids. The CDR3 is CATSDSTYEQFF.

The CDR3 here is CASSQAYGTDYEQYF. V and J are TRBV14 and TRBJ2-7; TCRdb's D gene call, TRBD1, goes unchecked for lack of DNA. CDR3 length equals 15 residues. The germline V gene has CDR1 SGHDN and CDR2 FVKESK.

The chain uses TRBV6-5 and TRBJ2-3. The CDR3 length is 12 residues. CDR1 is MNHEY, CDR2 SVGAGI, per germline. Here the CDR3 reads CASSSRPDTQYF.

V usage is TRBV12-3 or TRBV12-4 and J usage is TRBJ2-5; TCRdb's D gene call, TRBD1, goes unchecked for lack of DNA. This CDR3 is 14 amino acids long. CDR3 region: CASSLGQDLETQYF.

The chain uses TRBV4-3 and TRBJ2-1. Germline assignment: CDR1 LGHNA and CDR2 YSLEER. This CDR3 is built from 12 residues. This CDR3 is CASSQDPREQFF.